This T cell receptor (beta chain) was sequenced in a study of blood T cell repertoires in COVID-19. The repertoire was sequenced with immunoSEQ multiplex PCR; TCRdb's copy has only in-frame clones and lacks some. The table has about 26,000 clones, around 91% seen once. Germline CDR1 and CDR2: SGHRS and YFSETQ. Trimming removed 0 bases at V and 6 bases at J, with 16 bases between. This CDR3 has 15 residues. The sequencing input was peripheral blood. This clonotype was sampled from an older woman with active COVID-19. The chain links TRBV5-1 to TRBJ2-7; a possible D gene is TRBD2 (5 bases). DNA of the CDR3: TGCGCCAGCAGCTTGGACGTTGAGGGTTCGGGCGAGCAGTACTTC. It translates to CASSLDVEGSGEQYF. Full variable domain (remainder filled in from reference TRBV5-1 and TRBJ2-7): KAGVTQTPRYLIKTRGQQVTLSCSPISGHRSVSWYQQTPGQGLQFLFEYFSETQRNKGNFPGRFSGRQFSNSRSEMNVSTLELGDSALYLCASSLDVEGSGEQYFGPGTRLTVT.